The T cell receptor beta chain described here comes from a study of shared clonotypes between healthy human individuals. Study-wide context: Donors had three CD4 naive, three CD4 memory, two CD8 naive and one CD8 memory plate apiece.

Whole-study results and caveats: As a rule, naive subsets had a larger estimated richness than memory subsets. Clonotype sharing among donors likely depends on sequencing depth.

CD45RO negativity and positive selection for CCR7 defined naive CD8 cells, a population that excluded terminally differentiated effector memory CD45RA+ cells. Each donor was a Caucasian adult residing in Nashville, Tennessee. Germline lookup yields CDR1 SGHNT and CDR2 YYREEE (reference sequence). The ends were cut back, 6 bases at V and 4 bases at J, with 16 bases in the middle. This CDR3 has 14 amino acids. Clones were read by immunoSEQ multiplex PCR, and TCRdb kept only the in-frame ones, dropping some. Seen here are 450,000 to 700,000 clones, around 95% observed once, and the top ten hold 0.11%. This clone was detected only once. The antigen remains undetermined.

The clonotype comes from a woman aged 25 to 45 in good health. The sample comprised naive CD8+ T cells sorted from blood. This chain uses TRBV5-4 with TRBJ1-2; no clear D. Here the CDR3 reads CASTVGLTSYGYTF. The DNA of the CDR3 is TGTGCCAGCACCGTCGGACTAACCAGCTATGGCTACACCTTC.